This note documents a single T cell receptor beta chain sequence. Its antigen remains unknown. The source of the sample is a study of tumor-infiltrating lymphocytes in localized non-small cell lung cancer. The overall study: Tumor tissue and non-adjacent uninvolved lung came from each patient.

Measured with immunoSEQ multiplex PCR; TCRdb has only the in-frame clones, and not every one. Of some 10,000 clones in the sample, 50% to 75% were seen once. Study findings and constraints: Immunotypes IM1 and IM2 had similar TCR-derived T-cell fractions. Each assay used a separate piece of the same tissue. Only some patients had TCR sequencing, depending on available tissue.

The germline V gene has CDR1 LGHNA and CDR2 YNFKEQ. V lost 4 bases to trimming and J lost 0 bases, with 15 bases between them. The CDR3 sequence is 16 residues long. This chain joins TRBV4-2 and TRBJ1-2, with D hard to call. Sequencing used uninvolved lung tissue not adjacent to the tumor. The sequence was obtained from a human donor with non-small cell lung cancer. The CDR3 DNA reads TGTGCCAGCAGCCCCGAGGCCCTGGGAGCTAACTATGGCTACACCTTC. Translated: CASSPEALGANYGYTF.